This T cell receptor beta chain emerged from a study of T-cell reconstitution after alpha-beta-depleted transplantation in children. As it was prepared, the TCRbeta library received unique molecular identifiers. A single record per CDR3 protein comes from TCRdb applying MiXCR to the PCR reads. The table shows a few hundred thousand distinct CDR3 sequences, with about a fifth occurring only once. Per germline, CDR1 SNHLY and CDR2 FYNNEI. This CDR3 contains 15 residues. The V gene lost 5 bases and the J gene lost 0 bases, with 13 bases spanning the gap. Sequences were derived from PBMCs from the stem cell graft donor, sampled from the stem cell graft. V and J are TRBV2 and TRBJ1-1; a weak D match, TRBD1 (6 bases). The receptor's source is a human donor who donated a stem cell graft to a child with acute myeloid leukemia. The CDR3 region has the DNA TGTGCCAGCAGTCTGGACAGTTCCTTGAACACTGAAGCTTTCTTT. Residues: CASSLDSSLNTEAFF. The entire variable domain, with the rest obtained from reference TRBV2 and TRBJ1-1, is as follows: EPEVTQTPSHQVTQMGQEVILRCVPISNHLYFYWYRQILGQKVEFLVSFYNNEISEKSEIFDDQFSVERPDGSNFTLKIRSTKLEDSAMYFCASSLDSSLNTEAFFGQGTRLTVV.